This is a list of T cell receptor beta chains from one sample in a study of shared clonotypes between healthy human individuals. The method was immunoSEQ multiplex PCR; TCRdb's version includes in-frame clones alone and lacks a portion of them. The table records about 470,000 clones, roughly 77% of them present only once. Source material: PBMCs. All receptors come from a woman between 40 and 55 years old in good health. Some clones in this sample may be carry-over from other donors' samples. CDR3s include the opening cysteine and the closing phenylalanine or tryptophan. A D gene is named only where the DNA matches it firmly. Expanded clones are given a class, and other clones once, few, many or no size at all.

TRBJ1-1 | NA | NA | TRBV7-2 | CASSPPGRNTEAFF | TGTGCCAGCAGCCCCCCCGGGAGGAACACTGAAGCTTTCTTT
TRBJ2-3 | TRBD2 | NA | TRBV11-1 | CASSPSGRAGDTQYF | TGTGCCAGCAGTCCTAGCGGGAGGGCAGGAGATACGCAGTATTTT
TRBJ1-1 | TRBD1 | NA | TRBV10-1 | CASSDSGQGLGTEAFF | TGCGCCAGCAGTGACTCCGGACAGGGACTAGGGACTGAAGCTTTCTTT
TRBJ1-6 | NA | NA | TRBV4-1 | CASSQGRSPNSPLHF | TGCGCCAGCAGCCAAGGGCGAAGCCCGAATTCACCCCTCCACTTT
TRBJ2-5 | TRBD1 | NA | TRBV10-3 | CAISRDRGQETQYF | TGTGCCATCAGCAGGGACAGGGGCCAAGAGACCCAGTACTTC
TRBJ2-1 | NA | NA | TRBV4-1 | CASSQDLGGAYNEQFF | TGCGCCAGCAGCCAAGACCTGGGAGGCGCCTACAATGAGCAGTTCTTC
TRBJ2-1 | NA | few | TRBV9 | CASSVGQGLHNEQFF | TGTGCCAGCAGCGTAGGCCAGGGTTTACACAATGAGCAGTTCTTC
TRBJ2-7 | NA | NA | TRBV4-2 | CASSQDVYFGQYF | TGTGCCAGCAGCCAAGATGTGTATTTCGGGCAGTACTTC
TRBJ2-7 | NA | NA | TRBV5-1 | CASSLEFREQYF | TGCGCCAGCAGCTTGGAATTCCGCGAGCAGTACTTC
TRBJ1-2 | NA | few | TRBV9 | CASSSGNYGYTF | TGTGCCAGCAGTAGCGGAAACTATGGCTACACCTTC
TRBJ2-1 | TRBD1 | NA | TRBV6-4 | CASSWDRSSYNEQFF | TGTGCCAGCAGTTGGGACAGGAGCTCCTACAATGAGCAGTTCTTC
TRBJ2-3 | NA | NA | TRBV7-2 | CASSRQGSGGTDTQYF | TGTGCCAGCAGCAGGCAGGGGTCGGGTGGCACAGATACGCAGTATTTT
TRBJ2-3 | NA | NA | TRBV6-4 | CASSATKSTDTQYF | TGTGCCAGCAGTGCGACAAAAAGCACAGATACGCAGTATTTT
TRBJ2-6 | NA | NA | TRBV19 | CASSGPSGANVLTF | TGTGCCAGTAGCGGACCCTCTGGGGCCAACGTCCTGACTTTC
TRBJ2-7 | NA | NA | TRBV5-5 | CASSLFGTSLYEQYF | TGTGCCAGCAGCTTGTTCGGGACAAGCTTATACGAGCAGTACTTC
TRBJ2-1 | NA | few | TRBV18 | CASSPRTDRDNEQFF | TGTGCCAGCTCACCACGGACAGACCGGGACAATGAGCAGTTCTTC
TRBJ2-1 | TRBD2 | NA | TRBV28 | CASSGLAGWSSYNEQFF | TGTGCCAGCAGCGGACTAGCGGGCTGGAGCTCCTACAATGAGCAGTTCTTC
TRBJ2-7 | NA | once | TRBV7-9 | CASSFSTDYEQYF | TGTGCCAGCAGCTTTTCTACAGACTACGAGCAGTACTTC
TRBJ2-1 | NA | NA | TRBV7-3 | CASSLTRSGEQFF | TGTGCCAGCAGCTTAACCAGGTCTGGCGAGCAGTTCTTC
TRBJ1-5 | NA | many | TRBV7-2 | CASSLAGGYSNQPQHF | TGTGCCAGCAGCTTAGCAGGCGGTTATAGCAATCAGCCCCAGCATTTT
TRBJ1-1 | NA | NA | TRBV19 | CASSIWTANTEAFF | TGTGCCAGTAGTATCTGGACAGCGAACACTGAAGCTTTCTTT
TRBJ2-1 | TRBD2 | many | TRBV10-3 | CAIRTSGIYNEQFF | TGTGCCATCAGGACTAGCGGGATATACAATGAGCAGTTCTTC
TRBJ2-3 | TRBD2 | NA | TRBV28 | CASSPRTSGRPSTDTQYF | TGTGCCAGCAGTCCTCGGACTAGCGGGAGACCTAGCACAGATACGCAGTATTTT
TRBJ2-2 | NA | NA | TRBV15 | CATSRSLRFPNTGELFF | TGTGCCACCAGCAGAAGTCTACGGTTCCCGAACACCGGGGAGCTGTTTTTT
TRBJ1-5 | TRBD1 | NA | TRBV28 | CASSGTGGSRLAQHF | TGTGCCAGCAGTGGGACAGGGGGGTCCAGGTTGGCCCAGCATTTT
TRBJ2-7 | NA | NA | TRBV29-1 | CSVEHPGYEQYF | TGCAGCGTTGAACACCCCGGGTACGAGCAGTACTTC
TRBJ2-5 | NA | NA | TRBV7-8 | CASSLGRADQTQYF | TGTGCCAGCAGCTTAGGAAGGGCAGATCAGACCCAGTACTTC
TRBJ2-1 | TRBD2 | few | TRBV2 | CASSDTAGFYNEQFF | TGTGCCAGCAGTGACACAGCGGGATTCTACAATGAGCAGTTCTTC
TRBJ2-5 | NA | NA | TRBV30 | CAWSAGGRETQYF | TGTGCCTGGAGTGCCGGGGGTCGGGAGACCCAGTACTTC
TRBJ2-7 | NA | NA | TRBV6-6 | CASSYSESYEQYF | TGTGCCAGCAGTTATTCGGAAAGTTACGAGCAGTACTTC
TRBJ1-4 | NA | NA | TRBV6-1 | CASSESSGANEKLFF | TGTGCCAGCAGTGAATCCTCAGGGGCTAATGAAAAACTGTTTTTT
TRBJ1-5 | NA | NA | TRBV19 | CASSIGPGMRPQHF | TGTGCCAGTAGTATAGGGCCAGGGATGAGACCCCAGCATTTT
TRBJ2-1 | NA | NA | TRBV29-1 | CSVVGGNYNEQFF | TGCAGCGTTGTCGGAGGGAACTACAATGAGCAGTTCTTC
TRBJ2-5 | NA | NA | TRBV5-1 | CASSLAGYRLDETQYF | TGCGCCAGCAGCTTGGCCGGCTACCGGCTCGATGAGACCCAGTACTTC
TRBJ2-5 | NA | NA | TRBV30 | CAWNLQETQYF | TGTGCCTGGAATCTCCAAGAGACCCAGTACTTC
TRBJ2-7 | TRBD1 | once | TRBV27 | CASGHRGRYEQYF | TGTGCCAGCGGCCACAGGGGCCGGTACGAGCAGTACTTC
TRBJ1-5 | NA | NA | TRBV29-1 | CSARVGGAGQPQHF | TGCAGCGCCAGGGTAGGGGGGGCGGGTCAGCCCCAGCATTTT